This T cell receptor beta chain was captured in a study of blood T cells in healthy people across ages. General observations from the study: Diversity was higher, and naive CD4+ cells more numerous, in long-lived donors than in aged donors. Diversity of TCR beta correlated strongly with naive T cell percentage.

For the second PCR, which ran for roughly 7 to 11 cycles, a sample-barcoded 5' primer and a J-beta primer mix were used. MiXCR, run by TCRdb on the 5' RACE reads, gives a single entry per CDR3 protein. Seen here are more than 650,000 distinct CDR3 sequences, roughly 24% observed once, and the top ten hold approximately 2.9%. Germline V gene lookup returns CDR1 SQVTM and CDR2 ANQGSEA. The CDR3 totals 15 residues. V shed 4 bases and J shed 2 bases, with 14 bases lying between them. Worth noting for this clonotype: What it binds is unknown.

This same sample was also part of a study on T cells of mothers and their children. In that study: The entire RNA extract went into cDNA synthesis at about 1.4 ug per 15 ul. When the second PCR was run, its M1S primer added sample barcodes and 2-4 random nucleotides.

This receptor was identified in a boy aged 5-17 years in good health. The gene calls are TRBV29-1 and TRBJ2-2; D perhaps matches TRBD1 (5 bases). The sequenced sample consisted of blood. Here the CDR3 reads CSVVWGSSNTGELFF. CDR3 in DNA: TGCAGCGTTGTCTGGGGCAGTTCTAACACCGGGGAGCTGTTTTTT.